This TCR beta chain appears in the sequencing data of a study of cytomegalovirus exposure and HLA in healthy donors. The CDR3 consists of 14 residues. V lost 3 bases, J lost 7 bases, and 15 bases lay in between. The germline V gene has CDR1 KGHSH and CDR2 LQKENI. PCR amplification relied on 60 Vbeta primers (plus 13 Jbeta primers). The data were produced by immunoSEQ multiplex PCR, yet TCRdb's version contains in-frame clones alone and is incomplete. This table has more than 200,000 clones, roughly four fifths appearing once. The sequence derives from a girl aged 2 to 9 in good health and CMV-seronegative. The sequenced material came from PBMCs. The V gene is TRBV18, the J gene TRBJ1-2, with D possibly being TRBD1 (6 bases). The CDR3 sequence: CASSPKQGSSGYTF. CDR3 bases: TGTGCCAGCTCACCGAAACAGGGATCTTCTGGCTACACCTTC.